This note documents a single TCR beta chain sequence. Its antigen is not identified. The data were taken from a study of T cells after posttransplantation cyclophosphamide. Broader study findings: Blood and skin or GI T cell repertoires showed limited TRB overlap.

Assay used: immunoSEQ multiplex PCR; TCRdb lists only in-frame clones, some missing. There are 25,000 to 35,000 clones in the sample; about 93% occur only once, and approximately 0.25% lies in the top ten. The CDR3 runs 14 residues. The junction had 5 bases not matched to a gene; V was cut back by 4 bases and J by 3 bases. Germline V gene sequence: CDR1 MDHEN, CDR2 SYDVKM. Cells defined as naive were viable CD3+CD4+ or CD3+CD8+ and CCR7+CD45RA+CD45RO-CD95-CD27+CD28+. The source material was naive CD4+ T cells sorted from PBMCs. The rearrangement links TRBV28 to TRBJ1-1; TRBD1 agrees at 7 bases. This TCR was recovered from a woman aged 55-70 years in good health, CMV-negative, and a related stem cell transplant donor. CDR3 sequence (DNA): TGTGCCAGCAGTTCACAGGGGCTTTACACTGAAGCTTTCTTT. Its translation is CASSSQGLYTEAFF. Together with reference TRBV28 and TRBJ1-1, the CDR3 gives the full variable domain: DVKVTQSSRYLVKRTGEKVFLECVQDMDHENMFWYRQDPGLGLRLIYFSYDVKMKEKGDIPEGYSVSREKKERFSLILESASTNQTSMYLCASSSQGLYTEAFFGQGTRLTVV.